This entry describes one TCR beta chain. The antigen is unknown. The PCR was carried out with 60 Vbeta primers and 13 Jbeta primers. The repertoire was sequenced with immunoSEQ multiplex PCR; TCRdb's copy has only in-frame clones and lacks some. Among about 100,000 clones listed, approximately 74% were seen once. The data derive from a study of cytomegalovirus exposure and HLA in healthy donors. General study results and limits: The records held CMV serostatus as the only immune exposure information. Within the data, a cluster of highly shared sequence variants was likely a sequencing artifact.

The CDR3 length is 13 residues. Trimming shortened V by 6 bases and J by 1 base, and 7 bases separated the two germline ends. Germline CDR1 LNHDA, CDR2 SQIVND (reference sequence). Source material: PBMCs. The gene calls are TRBV19 and TRBJ1-5; D gene uncertain. The receptor's source is a woman between 40 and 50 years old in good health and CMV-seropositive. DNA of the CDR3: TGTGCCAGTAGCACGGAGAGCAATCAGCCCCAGCATTTT. It codes for CASSTESNQPQHF.